This T cell receptor (beta chain) was recorded in a study of shared clonotypes between healthy human individuals. Whole-study context: The people who gave samples were a couple of women and a few men aged 18 to 49. General study findings and limits: Few donors limited the genetic and exposure-history diversity represented. Non-shared clonotypes showed lower generation probabilities than clonotypes common to all four donors. In general, naive subsets displayed greater estimated richness than memory subsets did.

The germline CDR1 and CDR2 sequences are GTSNPN and SVGIG (reference sequence). After removal of 1 base from V and 3 bases from J, the junction contained 2 bases not matched to a gene. CDR3 length: 14 amino acids. Here immunoSEQ multiplex PCR was the method, and the copy in TCRdb shows in-frame clones only, minus some. The sample includes under 1,100,000 clones, under 80% of them seen just once. This clone was observed a single time. Its antigen remains unidentified. Sequencing was performed on memory CD4+ T cells sorted from blood. Subset noted: CD45RA-negative fraction. The chain recombines TRBV30 with TRBJ1-4, with TRBD1 identical over 7 bases. The TCR was taken from a man aged 18 to 30 in good health. CDR3 DNA sequence: TGTGCCTGGAGTGAGGGGGCTTCTAATGAAAAACTGTTTTTT. This translates into CAWSEGASNEKLFF.